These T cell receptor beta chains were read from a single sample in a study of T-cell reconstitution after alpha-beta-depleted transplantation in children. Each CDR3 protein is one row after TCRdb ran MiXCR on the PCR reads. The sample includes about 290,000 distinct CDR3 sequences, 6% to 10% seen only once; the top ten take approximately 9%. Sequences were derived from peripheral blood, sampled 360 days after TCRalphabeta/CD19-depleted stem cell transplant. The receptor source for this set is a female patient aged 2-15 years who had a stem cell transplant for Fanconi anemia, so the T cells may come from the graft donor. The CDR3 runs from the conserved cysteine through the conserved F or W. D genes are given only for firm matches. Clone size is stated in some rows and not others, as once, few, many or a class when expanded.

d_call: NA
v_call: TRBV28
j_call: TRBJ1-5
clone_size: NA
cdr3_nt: TGTGCCAGCAATACACCGGGATTACCGGATCAGCCCCAGCATTTT
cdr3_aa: CASNTPGLPDQPQHF

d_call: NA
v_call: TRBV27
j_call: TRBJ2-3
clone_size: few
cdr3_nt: TGTGCCAGCAGGGGGCTCCCCCCTAGCACAGATACGCAGTATTTT
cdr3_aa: CASRGLPPSTDTQYF

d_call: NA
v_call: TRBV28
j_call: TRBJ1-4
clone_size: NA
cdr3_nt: TGTGCCATGGGCCCCGGGACCCTCTGGGAAAAACTGTTTTTT
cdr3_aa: CAMGPGTLWEKLFF

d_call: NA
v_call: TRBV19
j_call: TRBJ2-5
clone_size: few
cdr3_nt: TGTGCCAGTAGTCAAGTGCCGGAGGAGACCCAGTACTTC
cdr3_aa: CASSQVPEETQYF

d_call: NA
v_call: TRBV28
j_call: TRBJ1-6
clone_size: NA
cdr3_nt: TGTGCCGCTCATACTGATAATTCACCCCTCCACTTT
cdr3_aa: CAAHTDNSPLHF

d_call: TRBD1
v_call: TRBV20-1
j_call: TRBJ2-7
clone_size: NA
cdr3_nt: TGCAGTGCCCGACAGGGTGGGCACGAGCAGTACTTC
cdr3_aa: CSARQGGHEQYF

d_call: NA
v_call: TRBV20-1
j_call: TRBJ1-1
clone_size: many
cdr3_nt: TGCAGTGCTAGAGATGGCTTGTACACTGAAGCTTTCTTT
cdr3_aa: CSARDGLYTEAFF

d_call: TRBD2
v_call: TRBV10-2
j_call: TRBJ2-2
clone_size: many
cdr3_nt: TGCGCCAGCAGAGCGGGAGGCGGCACCGGGGAGCTGTTTTTT
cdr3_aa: CASRAGGGTGELFF

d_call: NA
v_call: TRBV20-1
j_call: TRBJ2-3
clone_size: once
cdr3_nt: TGCAGTGCTAGAGGGGGGATTGGCGGGGGCACAGATACGCAGTATTTT
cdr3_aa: CSARGGIGGGTDTQYF

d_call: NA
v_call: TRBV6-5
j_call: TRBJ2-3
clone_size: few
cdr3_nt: TGTGCCAGCAGTTACCCACAGAGCACAGATACGCAGTATTTT
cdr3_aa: CASSYPQSTDTQYF

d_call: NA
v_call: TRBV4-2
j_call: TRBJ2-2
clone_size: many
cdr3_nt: TGTGCCAGCAGCCAAGATGTACTCGGGACGACGTCGGCCGGGGAGCTGTTTTTT
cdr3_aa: CASSQDVLGTTSAGELFF

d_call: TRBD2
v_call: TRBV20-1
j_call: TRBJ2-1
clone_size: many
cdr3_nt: TGCAGTGCTGCTAAACTAGCGGGGGGCTGGGATGAGCAGTTCTTC
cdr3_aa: CSAAKLAGGWDEQFF

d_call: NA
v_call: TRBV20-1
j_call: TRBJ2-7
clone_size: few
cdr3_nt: TGCAGTGCGATACCGGGACGGTCCTACGAGCAGTACTTC
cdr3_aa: CSAIPGRSYEQYF

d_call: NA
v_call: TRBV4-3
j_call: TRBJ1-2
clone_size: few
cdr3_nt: TGCGCCAGCAGCCAAGTGGGCAGTCCTAACTATGGCTACACCTTC
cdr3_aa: CASSQVGSPNYGYTF

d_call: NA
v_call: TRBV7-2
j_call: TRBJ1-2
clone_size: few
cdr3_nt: TGTGCCAGCAGCTTATTGGCCGAATACTATGGCTACACCTTC
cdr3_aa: CASSLLAEYYGYTF

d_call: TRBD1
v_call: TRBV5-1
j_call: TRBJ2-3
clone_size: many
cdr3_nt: TGCGCCAGCAGCTTGCCTGTGGCAGGGGGTACAGATACGCAGTATTTT
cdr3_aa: CASSLPVAGGTDTQYF

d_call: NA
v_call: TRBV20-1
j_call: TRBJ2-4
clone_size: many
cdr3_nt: TGCAGTGCTAGAGAGTCTCAGGGTTCTAATCAGTACTTC
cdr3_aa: CSARESQGSNQYF

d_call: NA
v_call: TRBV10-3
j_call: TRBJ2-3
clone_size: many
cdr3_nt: TGTGCCATCAGTGAGTCGACGGAAGATACGCAGTATTTT
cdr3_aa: CAISESTEDTQYF

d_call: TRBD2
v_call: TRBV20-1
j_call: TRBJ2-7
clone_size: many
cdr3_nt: TGCAGTGCTAGTATGGCGGGGGGGCTCTTATACGAGCAGTACTTC
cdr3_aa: CSASMAGGLLYEQYF

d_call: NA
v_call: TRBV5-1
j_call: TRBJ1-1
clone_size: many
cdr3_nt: TGCGCCAGCAGCTTGGCCGGAGAGAACACTGAAGCTTTCTTT
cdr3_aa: CASSLAGENTEAFF

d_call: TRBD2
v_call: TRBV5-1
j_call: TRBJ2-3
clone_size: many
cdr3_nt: TGCGCCAGCAGCTTGGCCACAGCGGGGGGGCTCACAGATACGCAGTATTTT
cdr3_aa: CASSLATAGGLTDTQYF